Here is one T cell receptor (beta chain) with its context. This record comes from a study of blood T cell repertoires in COVID-19. Whole-study context: Italy, Spain and the United States were the sources of the convalescent and acute COVID-19 samples.

CDR3 length: 15 residues. Germline V gene lookup returns CDR1 SEHNR and CDR2 FQNEAQ (reference sequence). V shed 3 bases and J 6 bases; nucleotides not matched to a gene: 5. Assay used: immunoSEQ multiplex PCR; TCRdb lists only in-frame clones, some missing. This table has about 480,000 clones, roughly nine tenths appearing once. This chain joins TRBV7-9 and TRBJ2-2; TRBD2 matches 9 bases. The clonotype comes from a man aged 18 to 30 with COVID-19, enrolled during active disease. The sequenced material came from peripheral blood. CDR3 nucleotide sequence: TGTGCCAGCAGCTTTAGGACTAGCGTAGCCGGGGAGCTGTTTTTT. Its translation is CASSFRTSVAGELFF. The full variable domain, with the rest looked up from reference TRBV7-9 and TRBJ2-2, is DTGVSQNPRHKITKRGQNVTFRCDPISEHNRLYWYRQTLGQGPEFLTYFQNEAQLEKSRLLSDRFSAERPKGSFSTLEIQRTEQGDSAMYLCASSFRTSVAGELFFGEGSRLTVL.